This T cell receptor beta chain was captured by sequencing in a study of T cell changes during pregnancy in multiple sclerosis. Method: immunoSEQ multiplex PCR; TCRdb's copy keeps in-frame clones and lacks some. The sample has about 38,000 clones, 90% seen once; the top ten hold approximately 0.5%. The CDR3 spans 18 residues. V dropped 3 bases and J dropped 5; count of bases not matched to a gene: 16. In germline, CDR1 is SQVTM, CDR2 ANQGSEA. This receptor was taken from a female donor with multiple sclerosis, enrolled in a pregnancy study. Sequencing used CD4+ T cells from peripheral blood mononuclear cells, obtained in the second trimester of pregnancy. The gene calls are TRBV29-1 and TRBJ2-5; 12 bases fit TRBD2. The CDR3 region is CSVDERIKRLAGDETQYF. In nucleotides, the CDR3 is TGCAGCGTTGATGAACGGATCAAGAGACTAGCGGGAGACGAGACCCAGTACTTC.